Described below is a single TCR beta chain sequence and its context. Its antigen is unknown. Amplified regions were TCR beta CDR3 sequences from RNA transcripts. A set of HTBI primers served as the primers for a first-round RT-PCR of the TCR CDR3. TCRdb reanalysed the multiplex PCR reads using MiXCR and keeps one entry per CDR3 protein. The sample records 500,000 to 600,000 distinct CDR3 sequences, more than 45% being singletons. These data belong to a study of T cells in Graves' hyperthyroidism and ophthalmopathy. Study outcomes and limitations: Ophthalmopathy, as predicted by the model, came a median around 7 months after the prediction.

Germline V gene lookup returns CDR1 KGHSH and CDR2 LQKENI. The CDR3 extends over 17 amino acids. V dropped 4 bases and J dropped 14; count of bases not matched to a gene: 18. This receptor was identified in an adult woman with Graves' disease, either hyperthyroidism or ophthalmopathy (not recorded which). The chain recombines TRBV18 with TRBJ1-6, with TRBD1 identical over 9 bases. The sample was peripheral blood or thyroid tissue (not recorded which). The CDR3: CASSRSPAGQGDSALHF. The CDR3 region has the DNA TGTGCCAGCTCACGATCACCCGCGGGACAGGGTGATTCGGCCCTCCACTTT.